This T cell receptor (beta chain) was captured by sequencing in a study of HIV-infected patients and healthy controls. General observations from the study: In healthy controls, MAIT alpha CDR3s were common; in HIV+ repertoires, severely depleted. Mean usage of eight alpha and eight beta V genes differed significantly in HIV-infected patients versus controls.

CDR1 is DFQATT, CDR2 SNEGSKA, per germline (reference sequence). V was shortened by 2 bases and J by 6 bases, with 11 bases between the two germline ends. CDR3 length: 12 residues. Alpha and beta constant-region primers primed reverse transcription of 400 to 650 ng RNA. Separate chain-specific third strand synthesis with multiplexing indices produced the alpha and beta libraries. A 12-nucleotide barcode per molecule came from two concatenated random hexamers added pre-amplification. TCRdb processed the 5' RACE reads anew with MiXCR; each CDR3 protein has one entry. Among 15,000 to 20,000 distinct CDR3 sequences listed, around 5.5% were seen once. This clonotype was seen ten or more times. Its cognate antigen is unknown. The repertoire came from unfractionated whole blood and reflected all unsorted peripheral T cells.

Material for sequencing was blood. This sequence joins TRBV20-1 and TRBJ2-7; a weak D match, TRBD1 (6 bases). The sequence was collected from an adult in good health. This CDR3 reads CSARSPGAEQYF. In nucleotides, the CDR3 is TGCAGTGCTAGATCCCCAGGGGCCGAGCAGTACTTC.